This T cell receptor (beta chain) was captured in a study of T cell repertoires in cytomegalovirus infection. TCRdb re-analysed the reads in MiXCR, keeping a single row per CDR3 protein. The data show 900,000 to 950,000 distinct CDR3 sequences, roughly 31% seen once. As for this clonotype: As yet, its antigen is unknown.

V was cut by 1 base and J by 3 bases, with 10 bases left in between. The CDR3 is 15 amino acids. Germline V CDR1 and CDR2: SEHNR, FQNEAQ (reference sequence). The specimen comprised cultured CD8+ T cells from PBMCs, sampled from culture after CMV antigen stimulation. This TCR was sampled from a human donor in good health (CMV status not recorded). Some clones in this sample may be carry-over from other donors' samples. V usage is TRBV7-9 and J usage is TRBJ2-1, with D hard to call. The CDR3 is CASSLGRLGYNEQFF. The CDR3 DNA reads TGTGCCAGCAGCTTAGGCAGGTTGGGCTACAATGAGCAGTTCTTC.